The entry that follows covers one T cell receptor beta chain sequence. Its target is unknown. It was by quantitative 5'-RACE with molecular barcodes that TCR beta libraries were made. TCRdb analysed the 5' RACE reads with MiXCR anew, one entry per CDR3 protein. The table shows around 300,000 distinct CDR3 sequences, with approximately 10% occurring only once. This sample is drawn from a study of CD8 T cells in ankylosing spondylitis. Study-wide points: Those disease-linked clones were CD8+; they were also relatively rare in peripheral blood. For ankylosing spondylitis blood, a TCR beta motif of under ten highly homologous variants appeared characteristic.

The J segment lost 3 bases and the V segment lost 7 bases, leaving 6 bases of the junction unmatched. CDR3 length: 13 amino acids. CDR1 and CDR2 (germline): SGHRS, YFSETQ. The source material was blood, either unsorted or a sorted T cell fraction (not recorded which). The rearrangement joins TRBV5-1 to TRBJ2-7, with 8 bases fitting TRBD1. This receptor was taken from a female donor with ankylosing spondylitis or in good health (not recorded which). The CDR3 nucleotides read TGCGCCAGCCAACCCGGGACAGGCTACGAGCAGTACTTC. Encoded protein: CASQPGTGYEQYF.